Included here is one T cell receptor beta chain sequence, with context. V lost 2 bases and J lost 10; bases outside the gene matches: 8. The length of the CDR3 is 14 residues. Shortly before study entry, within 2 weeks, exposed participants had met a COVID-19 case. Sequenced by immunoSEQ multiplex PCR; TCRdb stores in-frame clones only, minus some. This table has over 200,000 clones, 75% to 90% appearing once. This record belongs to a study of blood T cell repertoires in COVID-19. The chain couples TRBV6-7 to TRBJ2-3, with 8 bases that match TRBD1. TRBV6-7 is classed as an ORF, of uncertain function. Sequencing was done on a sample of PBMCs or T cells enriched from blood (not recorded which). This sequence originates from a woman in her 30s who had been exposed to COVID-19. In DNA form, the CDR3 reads TGTGCCAGCAGTTACAACAGGACAGGGTTCGCGCAGTATTTT. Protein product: CASSYNRTGFAQYF.